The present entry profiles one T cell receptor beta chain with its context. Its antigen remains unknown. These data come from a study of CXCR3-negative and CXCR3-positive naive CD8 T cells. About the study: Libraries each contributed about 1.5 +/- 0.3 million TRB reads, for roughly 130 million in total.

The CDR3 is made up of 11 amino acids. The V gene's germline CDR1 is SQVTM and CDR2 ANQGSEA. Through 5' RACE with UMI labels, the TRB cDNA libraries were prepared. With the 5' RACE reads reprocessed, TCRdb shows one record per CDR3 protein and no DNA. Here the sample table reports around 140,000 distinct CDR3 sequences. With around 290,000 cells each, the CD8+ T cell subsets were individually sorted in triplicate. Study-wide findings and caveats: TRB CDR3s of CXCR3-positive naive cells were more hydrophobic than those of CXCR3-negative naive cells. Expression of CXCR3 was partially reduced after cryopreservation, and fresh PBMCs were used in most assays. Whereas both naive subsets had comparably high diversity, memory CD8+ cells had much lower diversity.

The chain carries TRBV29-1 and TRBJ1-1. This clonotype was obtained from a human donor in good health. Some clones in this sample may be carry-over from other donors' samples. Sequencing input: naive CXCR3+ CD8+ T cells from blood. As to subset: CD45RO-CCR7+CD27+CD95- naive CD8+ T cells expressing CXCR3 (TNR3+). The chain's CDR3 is CSVGWETEAFF.